These 2 T cell receptor beta chains were all obtained from the same sample, sequenced in a study of T cells in Graves' hyperthyroidism and ophthalmopathy. The CDR3 regions of TCR beta were amplified from RNA transcripts. A first-round RT-PCR of the TCR CDR3 used the HTBI primer set. A single record per CDR3 protein comes from TCRdb applying MiXCR to the multiplex PCR reads. This sample has around 210,000 distinct CDR3 sequences, with roughly 17% found just once. Sequencing used blood. Every receptor here comes from a woman between 45 and 65 years old with Graves' hyperthyroidism.

This clonotype has a count of ten or more. V and J are TRBV3-1 and TRBJ2-7; a weak D match, TRBD2 (6 bases). Germline lookup yields CDR1 LGHDT and CDR2 YNNKEL (reference sequence). The CDR3 runs 15 residues. V was trimmed by 6 bases and J by 5 bases, leaving 20 bases between them. This CDR3 is CASSYQGIRGNEQYF. DNA for the CDR3: TGTGCCAGCAGTTATCAGGGAATCCGGGGGAACGAGCAGTACTTC.

This clonotype was seen only a few times. V is TRBV6-1 and J is TRBJ2-1, with a weak D call TRBD2 (6 bases). CDR3 length equals 16 residues. With 2 bases removed from V and 6 bases from J, the gap between germline ends came to 17 bases. Germline V lookup: CDR1 MNHNS, CDR2 SASEGT. The CDR3 loop is CASSESEGLASNEQFF. The CDR3 DNA follows: TGTGCCAGCAGTGAATCCGAGGGGCTAGCGTCCAATGAGCAGTTCTTC.